This T cell receptor (beta chain) appears in the sequencing data of a study of T cell repertoires in cytomegalovirus infection. Study summary: Evidence of both CMV infection and a matching HLA type came from public TCR beta signatures.

Overall study findings and caveats: The response measured ex vivo was dominated by TCR beta clonotypes (HLA-C-restricted and CMV-specific). Cumulative frequency of public TCR beta families picked out carriers of CMV plus the relevant HLA.

TCRdb ran MiXCR on the reads and lists one entry per CDR3 protein. The table records more than 350,000 distinct CDR3 sequences, 25% to 40% of them present only once. With respect to this clonotype: Its specificity is unknown.

The CDR3 length is 14 residues. J gave up 8 bases and V 6 bases, and 12 bases lay outside the gene matches. In germline, CDR1 is MNHEY, CDR2 SMNVEV (reference sequence). Sequencing input: PBMCs. The V and J genes are TRBV27 and TRBJ1-2, with 7 positions matching TRBD1. The receptor was derived from a human donor in good health (CMV status not recorded). Some clones in this sample may be carry-over from other donors' samples. Here the CDR3 DNA reads TGTGCCAGCAGGGGGGGGACAGCCCCTTGGGGCTACACCTTC. Translation: CASRGGTAPWGYTF.